Below, 12 T cell receptor beta chains from the same sample are listed, as sequenced in a study of PD-L1 blockade in urothelial cancer. Only in-frame clones appear in the TCRdb table, and some are missing; sequencing was by immunoSEQ multiplex PCR. The table lists about 120,000 clones, 86% of them singletons, with 2.4% in the top ten. The time point was: peripheral blood 6 weeks after treatment start. Sequenced material: PBMCs, taken around atezolizumab (anti-PD-L1) treatment. The receptors shown here come from a man aged 50 or older with urothelial cancer.

The chain carries TRBV28 and TRBJ1-5; maybe TRBD1 (5 bases). The germline gives CDR1 MDHEN, CDR2 SYDVKM. V was trimmed by 3 bases and J by 6 bases, leaving 6 bases between them. This CDR3 is built from 12 residues. CDR3 bases: TGTGCCAGCAGTTTCGGGGGTCAGCCCCAGCATTTT. It translates to CASSFGGQPQHF.

The chain has TRBV18 and TRBJ2-5; TRBD2 matches 10 bases. CDR3 length: 14 residues. The V segment lost 5 bases and the J segment 5 bases; nucleotides outside the gene matches: 5. Germline assignment: CDR1 KGHSH and CDR2 LQKENI. The CDR3 loop reads CASSSGRAPETQYF. The CDR3 bases are TGTGCCAGCTCAAGCGGGAGGGCCCCGGAGACCCAGTACTTC.

This clone was counted a single time. The chain links TRBV13 to TRBJ1-2; D may be TRBD1 (5 bases). CDR1 and CDR2 (germline): PRHDT, FYEKMQ (reference sequence). This CDR3 has 14 amino acids. V gave up 6 bases and J gave up 2 bases, with 13 bases separating them. CDR3 region: CASSSQGGNYGYTF. The CDR3 nucleotides read TGTGCCAGCAGTTCCCAGGGAGGGAACTATGGCTACACCTTC.

The V gene is TRBV5-1, the J gene TRBJ2-5; D perhaps matches TRBD2 (6 bases). The CDR3 is made up of 15 amino acids. Per the germline V gene, CDR1 is SGHRS and CDR2 is YFSETQ. V gave up 8 bases and J gave up 1 base, with 18 bases separating them. DNA for the CDR3: TGCGCCAGTATGGGGGGTAGCACTTTCCAAGAGACCCAGTACTTC. This codes for CASMGGSTFQETQYF.

The chain combines TRBV5-4 with TRBJ2-5; the D gene is possibly TRBD1 (5 bases). V lost 4 bases, J lost 2 bases, and 12 bases lay in between. The length of the CDR3 is 14 residues. Germline V gene sequence: CDR1 SGHNT, CDR2 YYREEE (reference sequence). The CDR3 loop is CASSAQGIQETQYF. CDR3 nucleotides: TGTGCCAGCAGCGCCCAGGGAATTCAAGAGACCCAGTACTTC.

The J gene is TRBJ1-5, the V gene TRBV30; 8 bases are a match to TRBD1. V lost 5 bases, J lost 9 bases, and 12 bases stayed unmatched. The CDR3 is 14 residues long. Germline V lookup: CDR1 GTSNPN, CDR2 SVGIG (reference sequence). For the CDR3, the DNA is TGTGCCTGGGGGGCGGGGCAGGGGGCTCGGCCCCAGCATTTT. It translates to CAWGAGQGARPQHF.

This clone was counted once. The J gene is TRBJ1-3, the V gene TRBV7-8, with 7 bases fitting TRBD1. The CDR3 runs to 13 residues. J gave up 9 bases and V 5 bases, and 7 bases lay outside the gene matches. Germline V gene sequence: CDR1 SGHVS, CDR2 FQNEAQ. CDR3 bases: TGTGCCAGCAGCCTAAAACAGGGGACCACCATATATTTT. Translated: CASSLKQGTTIYF. Based on the CDR3 plus reference TRBV7-8 and TRBJ1-3, the full variable domain is GAGVSQSPRYKVAKRGQDVALRCDPISGHVSLFWYQQALGQGPEFLTYFQNEAQLDKSGLPSDRFFAERPEGSVSTLKIQRTQQEDSAVYLCASSLKQGTTIYFGEGSWLTVV.

The chain couples TRBV2 to TRBJ2-7, with TRBD1 identical over 9 bases. Germline V lookup: CDR1 SNHLY, CDR2 FYNNEI. The CDR3 is 14 residues long. After removal of 8 bases from V and 4 bases from J, the junction contained 9 bases not matched to a gene. The CDR3 bases are TGTGCCAGCGTGTCCGGGACAGGGTATTACGAGCAGTACTTC. Its translation: CASVSGTGYYEQYF.

The chain recombines TRBV30 with TRBJ2-7, with 11 bases aligning to TRBD2. V shed 1 base, J shed 4 bases, and the junction held 0 bases outside the gene matches. This CDR3 has 13 amino acids. In germline, CDR1 is GTSNPN, CDR2 SVGIG (reference sequence). As DNA, the CDR3 is TGTGCCTGGAGTGGACTAGCGGGATACGAGCAGTACTTC. Translating gives CAWSGLAGYEQYF.

This chain joins TRBV11-1 and TRBJ2-1; TRBD2 aligns across 8 bases. Germline loops: CDR1 SGHAT, CDR2 FQDESV (reference sequence). J gave up 7 bases and V 5 bases, and 10 bases lay outside the gene matches. This CDR3 comprises 15 residues. CDR3 region: CASSASGTRWNEQFF. CDR3 bases: TGTGCCAGCAGCGCCTCCGGGACTAGATGGAATGAGCAGTTCTTC.

The CDR3 bases are TGTGCCAGCAGTTACACCAGGGACACTATTTCACCCCTCCACTTT. Protein: CASSYTRDTISPLHF. The J gene is TRBJ1-6, the V gene TRBV6-5; maybe TRBD1 (6 bases). CDR1 is MNHEY and CDR2 is SVGAGI in the germline V gene. Trimming left V 2 bases short and J 9 bases short, with 14 bases between. There are 15 residues in the CDR3.

This clone was recorded once. The V and J genes are TRBV4-1 and TRBJ2-1, with 7 bases fitting TRBD2. V lost 4 bases, J lost 5 bases, and 8 bases stayed unmatched. The CDR3 covers 15 residues. Germline CDR1 reads MGHRA; CDR2 reads YSYEKL. In DNA form, the CDR3 reads TGCGCCAGCAGCCTAAAGAACCGGGGGGACAATGAGCAGTTCTTC. This encodes CASSLKNRGDNEQFF.